Following are 9 T cell receptor beta chains from one sample sequenced in a study of T cell repertoires in cytomegalovirus infection. TCRdb itself ran the reads through MiXCR, one entry per CDR3 protein. The table lists roughly 990,000 distinct CDR3 sequences, 30% to 40% of them singletons. Antigens for these TCRs are unknown. The sample in question was cultured CD8+ T cells from PBMCs, obtained from culture after CMV antigen stimulation. Receptors originate from a human donor in good health (CMV status not recorded). Some clones in this sample may be carry-over from other donors' samples.

On this clonotype: The germline gene is not matched at one end of the junction; a read error may be the cause. The chain joins TRBV19 to TRBJ2-2; tentatively, D is TRBD2 (6 bases). This CDR3 has 14 amino acids. The germline CDR1 and CDR2 sequences are LNHDA and SQIVND (reference sequence). The CDR3: CVSSIGRGTGELFF. The CDR3 nucleotides read TGTGTCAGTAGTATCGGACGGGGGACCGGGGAGCTGTTTTTT.

This rearrangement joins TRBV7-9 to TRBJ1-1; 10 bases fit TRBD1. CDR1 is SEHNR and CDR2 is FQNEAQ in the germline V gene (reference sequence). This CDR3 is built from 12 residues. V gave up 6 bases and J gave up 7 bases; unmatched junction bases: 2. The CDR3 region is CASRGQGVEAFF. The CDR3 coding sequence is TGTGCCAGCAGAGGACAGGGGGTTGAAGCTTTCTTT. Full variable domain (rest looked up from reference TRBV7-9 and TRBJ1-1): DTGVSQNPRHKITKRGQNVTFRCDPISEHNRLYWYRQTLGQGPEFLTYFQNEAQLEKSRLLSDRFSAERPKGSFSTLEIQRTEQGDSAMYLCASRGQGVEAFFGQGTRLTVV.

The V and J genes are TRBV5-1 and TRBJ2-3; D not resolved. The germline CDR1 and CDR2 sequences are SGHRS and YFSETQ. Trimming removed 1 base at V and 2 bases at J, with 11 bases between. The CDR3 sequence is 15 residues long. This CDR3 is CASSLRQEITDTQYF. CDR3 in DNA: TGCGCCAGCAGCTTGCGTCAGGAAATCACAGATACGCAGTATTTT.

The V and J genes are TRBV20-1 and TRBJ1-2; TRBD1 matches 9 bases. The CDR3 loop spans 14 amino acids. The ends lost 4 bases at V and 0 bases at J; junction bases unmatched: 3. The germline CDR1 and CDR2 sequences are DFQATT and SNEGSKA (reference sequence). This chain's CDR3 is CSATGTGSNYGYTF. The DNA for the CDR3 is TGCAGTGCTACCGGGACAGGGTCTAACTATGGCTACACCTTC.

This clonotype was seen many times. This chain connects TRBV19 to TRBJ1-1; D remains unclear. This CDR3 has 15 amino acids. The germline V and J ends were trimmed by 4 bases and 0 bases, with 12 bases remaining between them. Germline V lookup: CDR1 LNHDA, CDR2 SQIVND (reference sequence). This CDR3 reads CASSRRVQMNTEAFF. In nucleotides, the CDR3 is TGTGCCAGTAGTAGGAGGGTGCAGATGAACACTGAAGCTTTCTTT.

This clonotype was seen more than once but under ten times. The V and J genes are TRBV15 and TRBJ1-5, with D perhaps TRBD1 (6 bases). Trimming pared 6 bases from V and 1 base from J, leaving 13 bases between. CDR3 length: 15 residues. CDR1 and CDR2 (germline): LNHNV, YYDKDF (reference sequence). The CDR3, as DNA: TGTGCCACCAGGAGGGGGACGGAAAGCAATCAGCCCCAGCATTTT. Protein product: CATRRGTESNQPQHF.

This clonotype was counted ten times or more. CDR3 in amino acids: CAAESTNEQFF. DNA for the CDR3: TGTGCCGCCGAGTCTACCAATGAGCAGTTCTTC. The chain is built from TRBV10-3 and TRBJ2-1; the D is unclear. CDR1 and CDR2 from the germline V gene are ENHRY and SYGVKD. The ends were cut back, 11 bases at V and 6 bases at J, with 11 bases in the middle. There are 11 residues in the CDR3.

This chain links TRBV19 with TRBJ2-7, with 7 bases aligning to TRBD1. Germline V gene lookup returns CDR1 LNHDA and CDR2 SQIVND (reference sequence). The J segment lost 3 bases and the V segment lost 5 bases, leaving 7 bases of the junction unmatched. The CDR3 runs to 14 residues. The DNA for the CDR3 is TGTGCCAGTAGTTGGACAGGCGGCATCTACGAGCAGTACTTC. Its translation: CASSWTGGIYEQYF.

The chain is built from TRBV7-2 and TRBJ2-3; 7 bases align to TRBD2. With 1 base clipped from V and 0 bases from J, the junction kept 4 bases outside the gene matches. Germline V lookup: CDR1 SGHTA, CDR2 FQGNSA. The CDR3 loop spans 16 amino acids. The CDR3 nucleotides are TGTGCCAGCAGCTTAGACAGCGGGGTCAGCACAGATACGCAGTATTTT. Its protein product is CASSLDSGVSTDTQYF.